Presented here are 28 T cell receptor beta chains from one specimen sequenced in a study of CD8+CD57+ T cells in acquired aplastic anemia. TCR beta VDJ and CDR3 profiling used genomic DNA as template. TCRdb reprocessed the reads via MiXCR and lists one record per CDR3 protein. The sample gives 180,000 or so distinct CDR3 sequences, roughly 60% of which show up once; approximately 40% is in the top ten. CD8+CD57+ cell expansion had been shown by flow cytometry in patients chosen for sequencing. The sample was sorted CD4+, CD8+, or CD8+CD57+ T cells (not recorded which) from PBMCs. The receptors shown here come from a human donor with aplastic anemia.

This clonotype was counted between two and nine times. The J gene is TRBJ2-1, the V gene TRBV10-3; D not certain. V lost 2 bases and J lost 6, with 5 bases in between. This CDR3 has 12 amino acids. CDR1 and CDR2 (germline): ENHRY, SYGVKD. In nucleotides, the CDR3 is TGTGCCATCAGTGAGCCTCGCAATGAGCAGTTCTTC. This gives the protein CAISEPRNEQFF.

The chain joins TRBV29-1 to TRBJ2-1; 9 bases map to TRBD1. Germline-derived CDR1 and CDR2 are SQVTM and ANQGSEA. The CDR3 covers 15 residues. V shed 3 bases, J shed 8 bases, and the junction held 11 bases outside the gene matches. The CDR3 region is CSVDIPGQGSDEQFF. DNA for the CDR3: TGCAGCGTTGACATCCCGGGACAGGGATCCGATGAGCAGTTCTTC.

Regarding this clonotype: One base away lies a much larger clone, so this may be a sequencing read error. The gene calls are TRBV5-1 and TRBJ2-4; TRBD1 matches 10 bases. CDR1 and CDR2 (germline): SGHRS, YFSETQ. CDR3 length: 15 residues. For the CDR3, the DNA is TGCGCCGGCAGCTCCGGGACAGGGGTAGTAGACATTCAGTACTTC. It translates to CAGSSGTGVVDIQYF.

The rearrangement uses TRBV9 and TRBJ2-3, with no clear D. CDR1 is SGDLS and CDR2 is YYNGEE in the germline V gene. Trimming cost V 4 bases and J 2 bases, with 11 bases left between them. This CDR3 is built from 14 residues. CDR3 DNA: TGTGCCAGCAGCCTCCCGGACGCCACAGATACGCAGTATTTT. Residues: CASSLPDATDTQYF.

The rearrangement uses TRBV15 and TRBJ1-6, with D possibly TRBD1 on 5 matching bases. Trimming cost V 3 bases and J 3 bases, with 9 bases left between them. The germline CDR1 and CDR2 sequences are LNHNV and YYDKDF (reference sequence). There are 15 residues in the CDR3. The CDR3 here is CATSRDTSYNSPLHF. CDR3 coding DNA: TGTGCCACCAGCAGGGACACAAGCTATAATTCACCCCTCCACTTT.

The chain links TRBV7-9 to TRBJ2-6; no definite D call. Trimming cost V 5 bases and J 0 bases, with 11 bases left between them. The CDR3 covers 16 residues. Per germline, CDR1 SEHNR and CDR2 FQNEAQ (reference sequence). CDR3 protein: CASSPDVTSGANVLTF. Here the CDR3 DNA reads TGTGCCAGCAGCCCCGACGTTACCTCTGGGGCCAACGTCCTGACTTTC.

The CDR3 loop reads CASSGQGVNTEAFF. CDR3 in DNA: TGTGCCAGCAGTGGTCAGGGGGTGAACACTGAAGCTTTCTTT. The chain is built from TRBV12-3 or TRBV12-4 and TRBJ1-1; 7 bases are a match to TRBD1. The CDR3 loop spans 14 amino acids. The J segment lost 0 bases and the V segment lost 5 bases, leaving 3 bases of the junction unmatched.

V and J are TRBV19 and TRBJ1-4; unclear D gene. The CDR3 totals 16 residues. V gave up 3 bases and J gave up 8 bases, with 19 bases separating them. Germline V gene lookup returns CDR1 LNHDA and CDR2 SQIVND (reference sequence). CDR3 DNA sequence: TGTGCCAGTAGTATGAGCGGGCAGGTGGTAACGGAAAAACTGTTTTTT. It is translated as CASSMSGQVVTEKLFF.

At least ten counts were recorded for this clonotype. The V gene is TRBV20-1, the J gene TRBJ1-5; TRBD1 might be the D (5 bases). V was clipped by 1 base and J by 5 bases, with 18 bases between them. The CDR3 consists of 16 residues. The germline V gene has CDR1 DFQATT and CDR2 SNEGSKA (reference sequence). CDR3 loop: CSARVDTFGAYQPQHF. The CDR3 DNA reads as TGCAGTGCTAGAGTTGACACCTTCGGGGCCTATCAGCCCCAGCATTTT.

The genes are TRBV5-1 and TRBJ1-1; TRBD1 matches at 8 bases. Germline CDR1 and CDR2: SGHRS and YFSETQ. The CDR3 sequence is 15 residues long. With V trimmed by 4 bases and J by 1 base, 6 bases remained unmatched. The CDR3 reads CASSSDGQGNTEAFF. Written as DNA, the CDR3 is TGCGCCAGCAGCAGTGACGGACAGGGGAACACTGAAGCTTTCTTT. Combining the CDR3 with reference TRBV5-1 and TRBJ1-1 gives the whole variable domain KAGVTQTPRYLIKTRGQQVTLSCSPISGHRSVSWYQQTPGQGLQFLFEYFSETQRNKGNFPGRFSGRQFSNSRSEMNVSTLELGDSALYLCASSSDGQGNTEAFFGQGTRLTVV.

The rearrangement links TRBV2 to TRBJ2-1; D is undetermined. CDR1 SNHLY and CDR2 FYNNEI come from the germline V gene. Trimming stripped 7 bases from V and 7 bases from J, with 8 bases between. This CDR3 contains 11 residues. In DNA, the CDR3 is TGTGCCAGCACTTCGAGGAATGAGCAGTTCTTC. It codes for CASTSRNEQFF.

This clonotype was observed a handful of times. The rearrangement joins TRBV7-9 to TRBJ2-1; D may be TRBD1 or TRBD2 (5 bases each). This CDR3 spans 14 amino acids. The V and J ends lost 6 bases and 5 bases respectively, with 14 bases between them. CDR1 SEHNR and CDR2 FQNEAQ come from the germline V gene (reference sequence). The CDR3 is CASSQGDTNNEQFF. The DNA of the CDR3 is TGTGCCAGCAGTCAGGGAGATACAAACAATGAGCAGTTCTTC.

The chain combines TRBV19 with TRBJ2-7; D gene ambiguous. This CDR3 spans 13 amino acids. Germline CDR1 LNHDA, CDR2 SQIVND (reference sequence). V lost 4 bases, J lost 5 bases, and 12 bases lay in between. CDR3: CASSKGSPHEQYF. CDR3 in DNA: TGTGCCAGTAGTAAGGGCAGCCCCCACGAGCAGTACTTC.

The rearrangement links TRBV20-1 to TRBJ2-7; TRBD1 is a possible D gene (6 bases). CDR3 size: 12 residues. The ends were cut back, 4 bases at V and 5 bases at J, with 12 bases in the middle. Germline CDR1 DFQATT, CDR2 SNEGSKA (reference sequence). CDR3 sequence: CSATPQGNEQYF. CDR3 nucleotide sequence: TGCAGTGCTACCCCACAGGGAAACGAGCAGTACTTC.

The chain has TRBV10-2 and TRBJ1-5; D remains ambiguous. CDR1 WSHSY and CDR2 SAAADI come from the germline V gene. CDR3 length equals 14 residues. V shed 2 bases and J shed 0 bases, with 5 bases lying between them. CDR3 in amino acids: CASSETDSNQPQHF. The CDR3 nucleotides read TGCGCCAGCAGTGAGACAGATAGCAATCAGCCCCAGCATTTT.

This clonotype was recorded many times. The chain recombines TRBV7-6 with TRBJ2-2; 14 positions agree with TRBD2. J lost 5 bases, V lost 0 bases, and 2 bases had no gene match. The germline V gene has CDR1 SGHVS and CDR2 FNYEAQ. The CDR3 contains 17 residues. The CDR3 is CASSLATSGGATGELFF. CDR3 DNA sequence: TGTGCCAGCAGCTTAGCGACTAGCGGGGGGGCGACCGGGGAGCTGTTTTTT.

CDR3 DNA: TGCGCCAGCAGCTTGGACAGGAACACCGGGGAGCTGTTTTTT. This encodes CASSLDRNTGELFF. This sequence joins TRBV5-1 and TRBJ2-2; D uncertain. Trimming cost V 0 bases and J 1 base, with 4 bases left between them. The CDR3 is 14 residues long. The V gene's germline CDR1 is SGHRS and CDR2 YFSETQ.

CDR3 bases: TGTGCCAGCAGTGGACAGTATAATGAAAAACTGTTTTTT. It translates to CASSGQYNEKLFF. The J gene is TRBJ1-4, the V gene TRBV2; a possible D gene is TRBD1 (5 bases). The CDR3 has 13 amino acids. Germline CDR1 SNHLY, CDR2 FYNNEI. Between the trimmed V and J ends, which lost 4 bases and 4 bases, there was a span of 7 bases. The whole variable domain, remainder taken from reference TRBV2 and TRBJ1-4, is EPEVTQTPSHQVTQMGQEVILRCVPISNHLYFYWYRQILGQKVEFLVSFYNNEISEKSEIFDDQFSVERPDGSNFTLKIRSTKLEDSAMYFCASSGQYNEKLFFGSGTQLSVL.

The chain couples TRBV19 to TRBJ1-1; perhaps TRBD1 as D (6 bases). CDR1 and CDR2 (germline): LNHDA, SQIVND (reference sequence). The ends were cut back, 10 bases at V and 1 base at J, with 13 bases in the middle. The CDR3 has 13 amino acids. The CDR3, as DNA: TGTGCCACCGTGGGGGGGCGGAACACTGAAGCTTTCTTT. This sequence encodes CATVGGRNTEAFF. The whole variable domain, filled in from reference TRBV19 and TRBJ1-1, reads DGGITQSPKYLFRKEGQNVTLSCEQNLNHDAMYWYRQDPGQGLRLIYYSQIVNDFQKGDIAEGYSVSREKKESFPLTVTSAQKNPTAFYLCATVGGRNTEAFFGQGTRLTVV.

This rearrangement joins TRBV29-1 to TRBJ2-7; D ambiguous. The CDR3 runs 13 residues. Germline values: CDR1 SQVTM, CDR2 ANQGSEA. Trimming took 4 bases from V and 1 from J, leaving 11 bases between them. CDR3 residues: CSVVDIRSYEQYF. Here the CDR3 DNA reads TGCAGCGTTGTAGACATTCGGTCCTACGAGCAGTACTTC.

The J gene is TRBJ2-7, the V gene TRBV5-1, with D tentatively TRBD1 (5 bases). The CDR3 has 15 amino acids. V lost 2 bases and J 0 bases, leaving 12 bases between the germline ends. Germline CDR1 and CDR2: SGHRS and YFSETQ. The CDR3 nucleotides read TGCGCCAGCAGCTTCTCCGTTGACAGCTCCTACGAGCAGTACTTC. This sequence encodes CASSFSVDSSYEQYF.

This chain connects TRBV12-3 or TRBV12-4 to TRBJ2-2, with D possibly TRBD2 on 7 matching bases. This CDR3 is 15 amino acids long. Between the trimmed V and J ends, which lost 4 bases and 3 bases, there was a span of 12 bases. CDR3: CASSYRGADTGELFF. The DNA of the CDR3 is TGTGCCAGCAGTTATCGGGGGGCGGACACCGGGGAGCTGTTTTTT.

This clonotype was seen only a few times. The gene calls are TRBV24-1 and TRBJ2-7; D is perhaps TRBD1 or TRBD2 (5 bases each). V lost 9 bases, J lost 0 bases, and 11 bases lay in between. The CDR3 length is 13 residues. Looked up from germline, CDR1 is KGHDR and CDR2 is SFDVKD. The CDR3 DNA reads as TGTGCCACCGCCGGGACGGACTCCTACGAGCAGTACTTC. It encodes CATAGTDSYEQYF.

This clonotype was detected ten times or more. This chain joins TRBV10-3 and TRBJ1-6, with TRBD1 as a possible D gene (5 bases). The CDR3 covers 17 residues. Germline V gene lookup returns CDR1 ENHRY and CDR2 SYGVKD. V was clipped by 0 bases and J by 9 bases, with 18 bases between them. CDR3 residues: CAISESGPREIFSPLHF. The CDR3 DNA follows: TGTGCCATCAGTGAGTCGGGACCGAGGGAGATATTTTCACCCCTCCACTTT.

The chain has TRBV24-1 and TRBJ2-3, with TRBD2 matching 12 bases. CDR1 KGHDR and CDR2 SFDVKD come from the germline V gene. V lost 5 bases to trimming and J lost 0 bases; unmatched junction nucleotides: 5. CDR3 length equals 17 residues. The CDR3 loop is CATSATSGGLSTDTQYF. CDR3 sequence (DNA): TGTGCCACCAGTGCGACTAGCGGGGGCCTTAGCACAGATACGCAGTATTTT.

This clonotype was counted many times. The CDR3 reads CASSLKGYTNEKLFF. For the CDR3, the DNA is TGTGCCAGCAGCTTAAAAGGGTATACTAATGAAAAACTGTTTTTT. The chain couples TRBV7-6 to TRBJ1-4, with D hard to call. Germline CDR1 reads SGHVS; CDR2 reads FNYEAQ. V was clipped by 2 bases and J by 2 bases, with 9 bases between them. There are 15 residues in the CDR3.

The V gene is TRBV7-2, the J gene TRBJ2-1, with 8 positions matching TRBD1. Looked up from germline, CDR1 is SGHTA and CDR2 is FQGNSA. The trim removed 1 base at V and 8 bases at J, leaving 7 bases unmatched. CDR3 size: 15 residues. This CDR3 is CASSLVPHRGDEQFF. CDR3 nucleotides: TGTGCCAGCAGCTTAGTACCCCACAGGGGGGATGAGCAGTTCTTC.

V and J are TRBV2 and TRBJ2-3, with a tentative D call TRBD1 (6 bases). From germline, CDR1 is SNHLY and CDR2 FYNNEI. V lost 10 bases to trimming and J lost 5 bases, with 10 bases between them. The CDR3 has 11 residues. The CDR3 DNA sequence: TGTGCCACCCGACAGGAAGATACGCAGTATTTT. Protein product: CATRQEDTQYF.